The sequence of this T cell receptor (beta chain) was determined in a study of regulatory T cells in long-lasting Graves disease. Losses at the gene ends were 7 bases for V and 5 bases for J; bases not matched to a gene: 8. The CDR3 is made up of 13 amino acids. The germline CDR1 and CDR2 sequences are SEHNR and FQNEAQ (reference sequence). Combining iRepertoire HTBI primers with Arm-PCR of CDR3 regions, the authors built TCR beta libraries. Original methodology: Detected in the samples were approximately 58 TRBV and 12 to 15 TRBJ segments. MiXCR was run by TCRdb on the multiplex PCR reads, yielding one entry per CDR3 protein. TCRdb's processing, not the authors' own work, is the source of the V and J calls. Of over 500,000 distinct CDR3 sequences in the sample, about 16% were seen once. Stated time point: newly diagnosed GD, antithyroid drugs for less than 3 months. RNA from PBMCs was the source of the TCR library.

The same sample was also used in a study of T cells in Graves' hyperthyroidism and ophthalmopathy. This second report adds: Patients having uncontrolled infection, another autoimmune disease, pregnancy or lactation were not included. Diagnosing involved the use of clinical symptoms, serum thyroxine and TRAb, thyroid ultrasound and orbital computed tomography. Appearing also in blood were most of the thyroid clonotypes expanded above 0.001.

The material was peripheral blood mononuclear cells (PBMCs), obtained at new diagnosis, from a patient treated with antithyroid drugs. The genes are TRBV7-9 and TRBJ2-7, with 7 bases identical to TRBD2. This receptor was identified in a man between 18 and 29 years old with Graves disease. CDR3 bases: TGTGCCAGCACCCGGGGAGGGACGAACGAGCAGTACTTC. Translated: CASTRGGTNEQYF.